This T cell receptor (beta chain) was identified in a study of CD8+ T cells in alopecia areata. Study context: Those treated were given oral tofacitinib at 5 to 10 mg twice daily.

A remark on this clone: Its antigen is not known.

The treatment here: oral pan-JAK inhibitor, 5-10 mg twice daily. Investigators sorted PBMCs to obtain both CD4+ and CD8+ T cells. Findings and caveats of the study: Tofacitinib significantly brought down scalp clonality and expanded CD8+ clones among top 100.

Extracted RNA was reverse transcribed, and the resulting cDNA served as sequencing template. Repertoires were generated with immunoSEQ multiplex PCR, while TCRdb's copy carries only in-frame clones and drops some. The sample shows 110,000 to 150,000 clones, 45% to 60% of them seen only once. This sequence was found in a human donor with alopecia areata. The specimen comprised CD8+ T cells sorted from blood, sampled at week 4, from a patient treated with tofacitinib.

The CDR3 loop is CATSSGQEDFQPQHF. In nucleotides, the CDR3 is TGTGCCACCAGCAGCGGACAGGAGGACTTTCAGCCCCAGCATTTT. The chain employs TRBV15 and TRBJ1-5; TRBD1 matches 7 bases. V trimming: 3 bases; J trimming: 6 bases; junction bases outside the gene matches: 8. The CDR3 spans 15 residues. Germline V lookup: CDR1 LNHNV, CDR2 YYDKDF (reference sequence).